Below are 25 T cell receptor beta chains sequenced from a single sample in a study of T cells in localized non-small cell lung cancer. Assay used: immunoSEQ multiplex PCR; TCRdb lists only in-frame clones, some missing. The top ten hold about 20% of the sample, which has some 55,000 clones, approximately 83% seen once. The source was peripheral blood, collected before any cancer treatment. These receptors originate from a female donor aged 60 or older with stage II squamous cell lung carcinoma.

J is TRBJ2-1 and V is TRBV19, with D perhaps TRBD1 or TRBD2 (5 bases each). This CDR3 is 14 amino acids long. The V end was cut by 8 bases, the J end by 2 bases, with 13 bases between. Germline CDR1 reads LNHDA; CDR2 reads SQIVND (reference sequence). The DNA of the CDR3 is TGTGCCAGTGGGGACGGTGGGACCTACAATGAGCAGTTCTTC. This translates into CASGDGGTYNEQFF. Combining the CDR3 with reference TRBV19 and TRBJ2-1 gives the whole variable domain DGGITQSPKYLFRKEGQNVTLSCEQNLNHDAMYWYRQDPGQGLRLIYYSQIVNDFQKGDIAEGYSVSREKKESFPLTVTSAQKNPTAFYLCASGDGGTYNEQFFGPGTRLTVL.

The chain joins TRBV11-2 to TRBJ1-1; possibly TRBD1 for D (6 bases). Germline assignment: CDR1 SGHAT and CDR2 FQNNGV. This CDR3 has 14 residues. V lost 3 bases and J lost 8, with 16 bases in between. CDR3 protein: CASSFGQTYREAFF. The CDR3 DNA follows: TGTGCCAGCAGCTTCGGACAGACGTACAGGGAAGCTTTCTTT. Complete variable domain (other parts from reference TRBV11-2 and TRBJ1-1): EAGVAQSPRYKIIEKRQSVAFWCNPISGHATLYWYQQILGQGPKLLIQFQNNGVVDDSQLPKDRFSAERLKGVDSTLKIQPAKLEDSAVYLCASSFGQTYREAFFGQGTRLTVV.

This clone was detected once. The chain carries TRBV25-1 and TRBJ1-3, with D hard to call. This CDR3 contains 14 residues. Germline V gives CDR1 MGHDK, CDR2 SYGVNS. V lost 3 bases and J 4 bases, leaving 10 bases between the germline ends. The CDR3 here is CASSDRLTGNTIYF. CDR3 sequence (DNA): TGTGCCAGCAGTGATAGGCTTACGGGAAACACCATATATTTT.

This clone was recorded only once. V usage is TRBV7-8 and J usage is TRBJ2-3, with 9 nucleotides matching TRBD2. The length of the CDR3 is 16 residues. V shed 4 bases, J shed 2 bases, and the junction held 7 bases outside the gene matches. The germline V gene encodes CDR1 SGHVS and CDR2 FQNEAQ. DNA for the CDR3: TGTGCCAGCAGCTCCGGGGTAGCGGGGGCCACAGATACGCAGTATTTT. Amino acid sequence: CASSSGVAGATDTQYF.

V gene TRBV28 combines with J gene TRBJ2-3; 11 nucleotides align to TRBD2. Germline loops: CDR1 MDHEN, CDR2 SYDVKM. With 6 bases clipped from V and 5 bases from J, the junction kept 7 bases outside the gene matches. The CDR3 length is 15 residues. CDR3 in amino acids: CASSSRTSGLDTQYF. Written as DNA, the CDR3 is TGTGCCAGCAGCTCGAGGACTAGCGGGTTAGATACGCAGTATTTT.

V usage is TRBV5-6 and J usage is TRBJ1-1, with D unresolved. Germline assignment: CDR1 SGHDT and CDR2 YYEEEE. The CDR3 totals 13 residues. V lost 3 bases and J 1 base, leaving 7 bases between the germline ends. The CDR3 region has the DNA TGTGCCAGCAGCTCGCGTGGGAACACTGAAGCTTTCTTT. Residues: CASSSRGNTEAFF.

The CDR3, as DNA: TGTGCCAGCAGCGGAGGGAGGAATGAGCAGTTCTTC. This translates into CASSGGRNEQFF. The rearrangement uses TRBV6-6 and TRBJ2-1; TRBD2 might be the D (6 bases). The CDR3 sequence is 12 residues long. V was clipped by 6 bases and J by 7 bases, with 10 bases between them. CDR1 and CDR2 (germline): MNHNY, SVGAGI (reference sequence).

CDR3 sequence reads: CASSTGGNTEAFF. The CDR3 DNA is TGTGCCAGCTCTACAGGGGGGAACACTGAAGCTTTCTTT. The chain employs TRBV18 and TRBJ1-1; 8 bases are shared with TRBD1. Losses at the gene ends were 6 bases for V and 1 base for J; bases not matched to a gene: 1. The CDR3 is 13 residues long. The germline CDR1 and CDR2 sequences are KGHSH and LQKENI.

This clone was seen a handful of times. This chain connects TRBV5-4 to TRBJ1-1, with D unclear. Germline V CDR1 and CDR2: SGHNT, YYREEE (reference sequence). The CDR3 has 14 amino acids. The V end lost 4 bases, the J end lost 4 bases, and 14 bases lay between the germline ends. DNA of the CDR3: TGTGCCAGCAGCCTACTACAGCGGCGCACTGAAGCTTTCTTT. Amino acids: CASSLLQRRTEAFF. The full variable domain, its missing parts supplied by reference TRBV5-4 and TRBJ1-1, is ETGVTQSPTHLIKTRGQQVTLRCSSQSGHNTVSWYQQALGQGPQFIFQYYREEENGRGNFPPRFSGLQFPNYSSELNVNALELDDSALYLCASSLLQRRTEAFFGQGTRLTVV.

The chain couples TRBV7-3 to TRBJ2-7; 8 bases are a match to TRBD2. Trimming took 5 bases from V and 0 from J; bases not matched to a gene: 3. This CDR3 is built from 14 residues. Per the germline V gene, CDR1 is SGHTA and CDR2 is FQGTGA. CDR3 bases: TGTGCCAGCAGCCCTGGGACTAGCTCCTACGAGCAGTACTTC. Amino acids: CASSPGTSSYEQYF.

V and J are TRBV5-1 and TRBJ2-3; D might be TRBD2 (5 bases). Trimming left V 4 bases short and J 0 bases short, with 9 bases between. Germline V gene lookup returns CDR1 SGHRS and CDR2 YFSETQ. The CDR3 has 14 residues. CDR3 in DNA: TGCGCCAGCAGCCAGACTACTAGCACAGATACGCAGTATTTT. This encodes CASSQTTSTDTQYF.

The rearrangement joins TRBV12-5 to TRBJ1-1; D gene unclear. Trimming took 6 bases from V and 0 from J, leaving 8 bases between them. There are 13 residues in the CDR3. CDR1 is LGHNT and CDR2 is FRNRAP in the germline V gene. The CDR3 sequence: CASGPDLNTEAFF. The DNA for the CDR3 is TGTGCTAGTGGCCCGGACTTGAACACTGAAGCTTTCTTT.

This clone was seen once. The chain employs TRBV6-4 and TRBJ2-1; 9 positions agree with TRBD2. The V and J ends lost 8 bases and 0 bases, in that order; junction bases with no gene match: 5. CDR1 and CDR2 from the germline V gene are MRHNA and SNTAGT. CDR3 length: 15 amino acids. CDR3 nucleotide sequence: TGTGCCAGCGCGGGGGGGCCCGGCTCCTACAATGAGCAGTTCTTC. This codes for CASAGGPGSYNEQFF.

J is TRBJ2-7 and V is TRBV30, with D maybe TRBD2 (5 bases). In germline, CDR1 is GTSNPN, CDR2 SVGIG (reference sequence). V lost 4 bases to trimming and J lost 0 bases, with 7 bases between them. This CDR3 is 12 amino acids long. CDR3 region: CAWNRGSYEQYF. CDR3 DNA: TGTGCCTGGAATCGGGGCTCCTACGAGCAGTACTTC. The entire variable domain, with the rest obtained from reference TRBV30 and TRBJ2-7, is as follows: SQTIHQWPATLVQPVGSPLSLECTVEGTSNPNLYWYRQAAGRGLQLLFYSVGIGQISSEVPQNLSASRPQDRQFILSSKKLLLSDSGFYLCAWNRGSYEQYFGPGTRLTVT.

V usage is TRBV10-3 and J usage is TRBJ2-3; a weak D match, TRBD1 (6 bases). The germline V gene has CDR1 ENHRY and CDR2 SYGVKD. V was clipped by 2 bases and J by 5 bases, with 11 bases between them. The CDR3 loop spans 14 amino acids. CDR3 residues: CAISEPNREDTQYF. The CDR3 region has the DNA TGTGCCATCAGTGAGCCTAACAGGGAAGATACGCAGTATTTT.

This rearrangement joins TRBV27 to TRBJ1-2; 10 nucleotides agree with TRBD1. V trimming: 8 bases; J trimming: 6 bases; junction bases outside the gene matches: 6. The germline gives CDR1 MNHEY, CDR2 SMNVEV (reference sequence). The CDR3 spans 13 residues. CDR3 region: CASRTGGSHGYTF. CDR3 sequence (DNA): TGTGCCAGCCGGACAGGGGGTTCACATGGCTACACCTTC.

The table lists this clone with a count of one. The V gene is TRBV6-1, the J gene TRBJ2-6; D not certain. The CDR3 extends over 10 amino acids. The V gene's germline CDR1 is MNHNS and CDR2 SASEGT. Deletions cut 3 bases from V and 12 bases from J, with 3 bases between. CDR3 residues: CASSDRVLTF. DNA of the CDR3: TGTGCCAGCAGTGACCGCGTCCTGACTTTC.

The chain combines TRBV6-4 with TRBJ2-3, with 11 bases aligning to TRBD2. The CDR3 totals 15 residues. The trim removed 4 bases at V and 2 bases at J, leaving 2 bases unmatched. CDR1 is MRHNA and CDR2 is SNTAGT in the germline V gene. DNA for the CDR3: TGTGCCAGCAGTGGACTAGCGGGGTCCACAGATACGCAGTATTTT. It translates to CASSGLAGSTDTQYF.

The chain combines TRBV6-6 with TRBJ1-6; a possible D gene is TRBD1 (5 bases). This CDR3 comprises 15 residues. Germline loops: CDR1 MNHNY, CDR2 SVGAGI (reference sequence). The V gene lost 0 bases and the J gene lost 7 bases, with 10 bases spanning the gap. The CDR3 is CASSYSRGRNSPLHF. The CDR3 coding sequence is TGTGCCAGCAGTTACTCGAGGGGTCGAAATTCACCCCTCCACTTT.

This clone was counted once. The J gene is TRBJ2-4, the V gene TRBV14; D might be TRBD1 (5 bases). Germline loops: CDR1 SGHDN, CDR2 FVKESK. V lost 0 bases and J lost 12, with 12 bases in between. CDR3 length: 13 amino acids. The CDR3 nucleotides read TGTGCCAGCAGCCAAGATAGCCGGACAAGTCAGTACTTC. Its protein is CASSQDSRTSQYF.

The gene calls are TRBV11-2 and TRBJ2-7; D may correspond to TRBD1 or TRBD2 (7 bases each). CDR3 length: 16 residues. The ends were cut back, 0 bases at V and 3 bases at J, with 15 bases in the middle. Germline CDR1 reads SGHAT; CDR2 reads FQNNGV. The CDR3 nucleotides are TGTGCCAGCAGCTTAGAGAAGGCAGGGGGGGGCTACGAGCAGTACTTC. This codes for CASSLEKAGGGYEQYF.

J is TRBJ2-5 and V is TRBV7-2, with 15 bases aligning to TRBD2. Germline V gives CDR1 SGHTA, CDR2 FQGNSA. Trimming cost V 5 bases and J 5 bases; bases outside gene matches: 6. This CDR3 contains 16 residues. This chain's CDR3 is CASSGLAGGRRETQYF. The CDR3 nucleotides read TGTGCCAGCAGCGGACTAGCGGGGGGGCGGAGGGAGACCCAGTACTTC.

The chain links TRBV7-2 to TRBJ2-3; D might be TRBD1 (5 bases). The CDR3 loop spans 18 amino acids. V lost 4 bases and J lost 1, with 21 bases in between. CDR1 is SGHTA, CDR2 FQGNSA, per germline. The CDR3 DNA is TGTGCCAGCAGCTCCAGACGTCCGGCCCAGGGCCGCACAGATACGCAGTATTTT. Translating it yields CASSSRRPAQGRTDTQYF.

J is TRBJ1-5 and V is TRBV18; 8 bases align to TRBD1. Germline-derived CDR1 and CDR2 are KGHSH and LQKENI. The CDR3 spans 15 residues. Trimming cost V 6 bases and J 4 bases; bases outside gene matches: 8. In DNA form, the CDR3 reads TGTGCCAGCTCCGCGGACAGGGTGGGAAATCAGCCCCAGCATTTT. It yields the protein CASSADRVGNQPQHF.

The gene calls are TRBV11-1 and TRBJ2-1, with 16 bases matching TRBD2. CDR1 and CDR2 from the germline V gene are SGHAT and FQDESV (reference sequence). The V and J ends lost 4 bases and 2 bases, in that order; junction bases with no gene match: 2. The CDR3 runs to 17 residues. CDR3 nucleotides: TGTGCCAGCAGCTCGGGGACTAGCGGGGGGGCCTACAATGAGCAGTTCTTC. It codes for CASSSGTSGGAYNEQFF.